This T cell receptor (beta chain) is drawn from a study of cytomegalovirus exposure and HLA in healthy donors. Study results and limitations: Common viral pathogens seemed, in a later analysis, to connect with several of the most significant clusters. An analysis was carried out at a later point. It showed that HLA-associated TCR beta chains were more clonally expanded than equally common non-associated chains.

There are 15 residues in the CDR3. Germline loops: CDR1 SGHTA, CDR2 FQGNSA. The germline V and J ends were trimmed by 5 bases and 4 bases, with 17 bases remaining between them. A remark on this clone: Its matching antigen is unknown.

Vbeta (60) and Jbeta (13) primers were used in the PCR. Per the authors' pipeline: Roughly 11 million of the 80 million or so unique TCR beta chains counted in a later analysis were shared. Measured with immunoSEQ multiplex PCR; TCRdb has only the in-frame clones, and not every one. That table furnishes V, J and clone size, whereas the DNA furnished D and trimming. The sample carries around 160,000 clones, over 65% recorded once. The specimen was PBMCs. This chain connects TRBV7-2 to TRBJ1-2; D not resolved. The source is a man aged 40-49 years in good health and CMV-seropositive. CDR3 in amino acids: CASSLGEGQFYGYTF. The CDR3 DNA reads as TGTGCCAGCAGCCTGGGAGAGGGTCAATTCTATGGCTACACCTTC. Full variable domain (missing parts from reference TRBV7-2 and TRBJ1-2): GAGVSQSPSNKVTEKGKDVELRCDPISGHTALYWYRQSLGQGLEFLIYFQGNSAPDKSGLPSDRFSAERTGGSVSTLTIQRTQQEDSAVYLCASSLGEGQFYGYTFGSGTRLTVV.